This T cell receptor (beta chain) emerged from a study of blood T cell repertoires in COVID-19. As for the study in general: The United States, Italy and Spain supplied acute and convalescent COVID-19 samples. The cDNA or gDNA used as material had been derived from T cells, B-cell-depleted T cells, or PBMCs.

Germline lookup yields CDR1 SNHLY and CDR2 FYNNEI. CDR3 length: 16 amino acids. Losses at the gene ends were 6 bases for V and 9 bases for J; bases not matched to a gene: 10. In the authors' workflow: Cell counts per sample came from amplifying reference gene primers. The repertoire was sequenced with immunoSEQ multiplex PCR; TCRdb's copy has only in-frame clones and lacks some. V and J calls and clone size are given by that table; D and trimming were obtained from the DNA. The table lists about 27,000 clones, roughly four fifths of them singletons. Sequencing used peripheral blood. V and J are TRBV2 and TRBJ2-1, with 14 bases matching TRBD2. The clonotype was recovered from a man between 65 and 80 years old with active COVID-19. CDR3 loop: CASSLRPGTSGSEQFF. As DNA, the CDR3 is TGTGCCAGCAGCCTTAGGCCGGGGACTAGCGGGAGTGAGCAGTTCTTC.